One sample yielded the 17 T cell receptor beta chains listed below, sequenced in a study of blood T cell repertoires in COVID-19. TCRdb's table, derived via immunoSEQ multiplex PCR, lists solely in-frame clones and lacks some. Of under 20,000 clones listed, under 85% are singletons. The sample consisted of peripheral blood. These receptors came from a man between 65 and 85 years old with COVID-19, enrolled during active disease.

V usage is TRBV10-3 and J usage is TRBJ1-3; D not resolved. CDR1 and CDR2 (germline): ENHRY, SYGVKD. The CDR3 spans 11 residues. V was cut by 7 bases and J by 4 bases, with 5 bases left in between. The CDR3 protein is CAITGGNTIYF. The CDR3 DNA sequence: TGTGCCATCACCGGGGGAAACACCATATATTTT.

V is TRBV4-1 and J is TRBJ1-1; no firm D call. The CDR3 contains 14 residues. The V gene lost 7 bases and the J gene lost 5 bases, with 17 bases spanning the gap. Germline values: CDR1 MGHRA, CDR2 YSYEKL. The CDR3 region has the DNA TGCGCCAGCAACTCGAGGACGGAGGGAACTGAAGCTTTCTTT. This translates into CASNSRTEGTEAFF.

The gene calls are TRBV14 and TRBJ1-2; D is unclear. The CDR3 spans 15 residues. V lost 0 bases to trimming and J lost 1 base, with 9 bases between them. CDR1 and CDR2 (germline): SGHDN, FVKESK. Here the CDR3 DNA reads TGTGCCAGCAGCCAAGATAGATACAGTAACTATGGCTACACCTTC. This translates into CASSQDRYSNYGYTF. The whole variable domain, filled in from reference TRBV14 and TRBJ1-2, reads EAGVTQFPSHSVIEKGQTVTLRCDPISGHDNLYWYRRVMGKEIKFLLHFVKESKQDESGMPNNRFLAERTGGTYSTLKVQPAELEDSGVYFCASSQDRYSNYGYTFGSGTRLTVV.

V usage is TRBV6-6 and J usage is TRBJ2-7, with TRBD2 identical over 8 bases. The germline gives CDR1 MNHNY, CDR2 SVGAGI (reference sequence). V trimming: 7 bases; J trimming: 5 bases; junction bases outside the gene matches: 13. The CDR3 sequence is 15 residues long. The CDR3 region is CASIRGGGPPDEQYF. The CDR3 coding sequence is TGTGCCAGCATTCGGGGGGGTGGACCCCCTGACGAGCAGTACTTC.

The rearrangement uses TRBV19 and TRBJ1-5, with D tentatively TRBD1 (5 bases). Looked up from germline, CDR1 is LNHDA and CDR2 is SQIVND (reference sequence). Trimming left V 9 bases short and J 2 bases short, with 11 bases between. This CDR3 region has 13 residues. The CDR3 is CASQLQGNQPQHF. For the CDR3, the DNA is TGTGCCAGCCAGTTACAGGGCAATCAGCCCCAGCATTTT.

This clone showed up just a few times. The V and J genes are TRBV28 and TRBJ2-1; D gene uncertain. The V gene's germline CDR1 is MDHEN and CDR2 SYDVKM. Between the trimmed V and J ends, which lost 3 bases and 5 bases, there was a span of 11 bases. The CDR3 is made up of 14 amino acids. Here the CDR3 DNA reads TGTGCCAGCAGTTTCTTATCGGTTCACAATGAGCAGTTCTTC. It is translated as CASSFLSVHNEQFF.

The rearrangement links TRBV24-1 to TRBJ1-2; D not certain. Germline loops: CDR1 KGHDR, CDR2 SFDVKD. V shed 3 bases and J shed 3 bases, with 4 bases lying between them. CDR3 length equals 12 residues. CDR3 sequence reads: CATSDTDYGYTF. For the CDR3, the DNA is TGTGCCACCAGTGATACGGACTATGGCTACACCTTC.

The chain couples TRBV6-5 to TRBJ1-6; a weak D match, TRBD1 (5 bases). The V gene lost 4 bases and the J gene lost 10 bases, with 14 bases spanning the gap. CDR1 is MNHEY and CDR2 is SVGAGI in the germline V gene. This CDR3 has 14 residues. CDR3 bases: TGTGCCAGCAGTTGGGTGGGGGGGACCTCACCCCTCCACTTT. It is translated as CASSWVGGTSPLHF.

The chain links TRBV5-1 to TRBJ2-2, with TRBD1 matching 8 bases. Trimming at V came to 2 bases and at J to 5 bases, leaving 2 bases not matched to a gene. Germline V gives CDR1 SGHRS, CDR2 YFSETQ. This CDR3 spans 14 amino acids. The CDR3 DNA is TGCGCCAGCAGCTTACGGACAGGGACCGGGGAGCTGTTTTTT. It translates to CASSLRTGTGELFF.

This chain links TRBV2 with TRBJ1-1, with 8 nucleotides matching TRBD1. This CDR3 is built from 13 residues. CDR1 and CDR2 (germline): SNHLY, FYNNEI. With 10 bases clipped from V and 4 bases from J, the junction kept 8 bases outside the gene matches. For the CDR3, the DNA is TGTGCCACCAAGGGACAGGTCCCCACTGAAGCTTTCTTT. This codes for CATKGQVPTEAFF.

The chain carries TRBV5-4 and TRBJ1-1; the match to TRBD1 covers 8 bases. The germline V gene encodes CDR1 SGHNT and CDR2 YYREEE (reference sequence). The CDR3 runs to 14 residues. J lost 9 bases, V lost 4 bases, and 11 bases had no gene match. The CDR3 loop is CASSPGQGRGKAFF. DNA of the CDR3: TGTGCCAGCAGCCCCGGACAGGGAAGGGGAAAAGCTTTCTTT.

This clone was recorded only once. The rearrangement uses TRBV9 and TRBJ2-5; 8 positions match TRBD2. This CDR3 contains 14 residues. V shed 4 bases and J 5 bases; nucleotides not matched to a gene: 7. Germline values: CDR1 SGDLS, CDR2 YYNGEE. Here the CDR3 reads CASSPRTSPETQYF. The CDR3 coding sequence is TGTGCCAGCAGCCCACGGACTAGCCCGGAGACCCAGTACTTC. The variable domain in full, with the rest retrieved from reference TRBV9 and TRBJ2-5, is DSGVTQTPKHLITATGQRVTLRCSPRSGDLSVYWYQQSLDQGLQFLIQYYNGEERAKGNILERFSAQQFPDLHSELNLSSLELGDSALYFCASSPRTSPETQYFGPGTRLLVL.

This chain links TRBV6-5 with TRBJ2-7, with D tentatively TRBD2 (6 bases). The CDR3 spans 13 residues. The germline V and J ends were trimmed by 8 bases and 7 bases, with 18 bases remaining between them. Germline V gene data show CDR1 as MNHEY and CDR2 as SVGAGI. CDR3 protein: CASVAAGLEEQYF. The CDR3, as DNA: TGTGCCAGCGTGGCAGCGGGCCTTGAAGAGCAGTACTTC.

Here the CDR3 reads CASSLYRSEAFF. The CDR3 DNA reads as TGTGCCAGCAGTTTATATAGGAGTGAAGCTTTCTTT. V usage is TRBV12-3 or TRBV12-4 and J usage is TRBJ1-1; unclear D gene. This CDR3 has 12 residues. Trimming took off 2 bases at V and 7 bases at J, with 8 bases between the two ends.

CDR3 DNA sequence: TGTGCCACCAGCAGAGCGGAGTCGAGGCCCCAGCATTTT. Protein product: CATSRAESRPQHF. The chain couples TRBV15 to TRBJ1-5; D remains unclear. This CDR3 contains 13 residues. With 1 base removed from V and 9 bases from J, the gap between germline ends came to 10 bases. Per the germline V gene, CDR1 is LNHNV and CDR2 is YYDKDF (reference sequence).

The rearrangement joins TRBV30 to TRBJ1-2; D is unclear. Trimming removed 2 bases at V and 1 base at J, with 8 bases between. The CDR3 extends over 13 amino acids. CDR1 and CDR2 (germline): GTSNPN, SVGIG (reference sequence). CDR3: CAWSRPDNYGYTF. The CDR3 DNA reads TGTGCCTGGAGTCGTCCAGATAACTATGGCTACACCTTC.

This clone was counted a single time. The chain carries TRBV27 and TRBJ2-1; 12 bases are shared with TRBD2. The germline V gene encodes CDR1 MNHEY and CDR2 SMNVEV (reference sequence). After removal of 0 bases from V and 2 bases from J, the junction contained 5 bases not matched to a gene. The CDR3 sequence is 18 residues long. The CDR3 loop is CASSLSSLAGGPYNEQFF. The CDR3, as DNA: TGTGCCAGCAGTTTATCGTCACTAGCGGGGGGCCCCTACAATGAGCAGTTCTTC.